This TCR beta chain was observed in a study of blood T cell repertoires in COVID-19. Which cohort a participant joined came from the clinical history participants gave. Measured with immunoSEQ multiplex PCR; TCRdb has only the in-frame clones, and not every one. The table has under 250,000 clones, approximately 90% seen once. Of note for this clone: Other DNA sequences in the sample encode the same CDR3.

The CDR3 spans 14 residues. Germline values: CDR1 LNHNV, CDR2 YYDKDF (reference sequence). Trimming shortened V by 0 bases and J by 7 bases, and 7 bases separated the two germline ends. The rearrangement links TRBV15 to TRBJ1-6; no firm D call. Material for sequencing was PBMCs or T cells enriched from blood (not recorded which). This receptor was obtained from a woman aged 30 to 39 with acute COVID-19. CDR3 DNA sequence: TGTGCCACCAGCAGAGATAGAGGCAATTCACCCCTCCACTTT. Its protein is CATSRDRGNSPLHF.